Shown below are 23 T cell receptor beta chains from a single sample sequenced in a study of T cells in Graves' hyperthyroidism and ophthalmopathy. Amplification yielded TCR beta CDR3 regions, with RNA transcripts as the source. First-round RT-PCR with HTBI primers amplified the TCR CDR3 region. From the multiplex PCR reads, TCRdb called clonotypes with MiXCR, one entry per CDR3 protein. This repertoire shows approximately 530,000 distinct CDR3 sequences, just under 20% found once; its top ten account for roughly 47%. The specimen sequenced was blood. The receptor set was obtained from a man aged 40-49 years with Graves' ophthalmopathy.

This clonotype has at least ten counts. V and J are TRBV2 and TRBJ1-6; 7 bases fit TRBD1. The V segment lost 6 bases and the J segment 0 bases; nucleotides outside the gene matches: 2. Germline values: CDR1 SNHLY, CDR2 FYNNEI. The CDR3 is made up of 15 amino acids. The CDR3 nucleotides are TGTGCCAGCAGGGGGGACAGCTCCTATAATTCACCCCTCCACTTT. Protein sequence: CASRGDSSYNSPLHF.

This clonotype has only a few counts. This chain links TRBV9 with TRBJ2-5; perhaps TRBD2 as D (5 bases). The V end lost 4 bases, the J end lost 4 bases, and 11 bases lay between the germline ends. The length of the CDR3 is 13 residues. Per germline, CDR1 SGDLS and CDR2 YYNGEE. In nucleotides, the CDR3 is TGTGCCAGCAGCTACGAACTAGGAGAGACCCAGTACTTC. It specifies CASSYELGETQYF.

The chain has TRBV4-1 and TRBJ2-7; 8 nucleotides line up with TRBD2. CDR1 and CDR2 (germline): MGHRA, YSYEKL. The CDR3 totals 14 residues. The V gene end was trimmed by 1 base and the J gene end by 6 bases; junction bases not matched to a gene: 5. The CDR3 region is CASSQAGGPGEQYF. In DNA, the CDR3 is TGCGCCAGCAGCCAAGCGGGAGGGCCTGGCGAGCAGTACTTC.

This clonotype was detected many times. The rearrangement joins TRBV5-1 to TRBJ2-1, with 10 positions matching TRBD2. CDR3 size: 17 residues. The ends lost 2 bases at V and 0 bases at J; junction bases unmatched: 5. In germline, CDR1 is SGHRS, CDR2 YFSETQ. The CDR3 coding sequence is TGCGCCAGCAGCTTTCTAGCGGGGGCCAGCTCCTACAATGAGCAGTTCTTC. Translation gives CASSFLAGASSYNEQFF.

This clonotype showed up many times. This chain uses TRBV20-1 with TRBJ2-5, with D possibly matching TRBD2 (6 bases). V lost 1 base, J lost 2 bases, and 14 bases lay in between. This CDR3 has 15 amino acids. Per germline, CDR1 DFQATT and CDR2 SNEGSKA (reference sequence). Here the CDR3 DNA reads TGCAGTGCTAGAGCTCGGGGGAGGTTGCAAGAGACCCAGTACTTC. It specifies CSARARGRLQETQYF.

The table lists this clonotype with many counts. V and J are TRBV2 and TRBJ2-1, with 7 bases fitting TRBD1. Germline V gives CDR1 SNHLY, CDR2 FYNNEI. The CDR3 consists of 15 residues. V lost 2 bases to trimming and J lost 5 bases; unmatched junction nucleotides: 6. Here the CDR3 reads CASSENRGRNNEQFF. The CDR3 DNA reads TGTGCCAGCAGTGAAAACAGGGGAAGGAACAATGAGCAGTTCTTC. The full variable domain, completed using reference TRBV2 and TRBJ2-1, is EPEVTQTPSHQVTQMGQEVILRCVPISNHLYFYWYRQILGQKVEFLVSFYNNEISEKSEIFDDQFSVERPDGSNFTLKIRSTKLEDSAMYFCASSENRGRNNEQFFGPGTRLTVL.

The chain links TRBV30 to TRBJ2-5; 11 positions match TRBD1. J gave up 6 bases and V 5 bases, and 11 bases lay outside the gene matches. Per the germline V gene, CDR1 is GTSNPN and CDR2 is SVGIG (reference sequence). The CDR3 contains 15 residues. The CDR3 loop reads CAWAQTGTGGQTQYF. CDR3 coding DNA: TGTGCCTGGGCACAAACCGGGACAGGGGGTCAGACCCAGTACTTC.

Many counts were recorded for this clonotype. CDR3: CASSPTPETQYF. CDR3 DNA: TGTGCCAGCTCACCAACCCCAGAGACCCAGTACTTC. The V call is TRBV18, the J call TRBJ2-5; unclear D gene. Germline-derived CDR1 and CDR2 are KGHSH and LQKENI. Trimming shortened V by 2 bases and J by 4 bases, and 5 bases separated the two germline ends. The CDR3 totals 12 residues.

The V gene is TRBV6-1, the J gene TRBJ1-5, with D unresolved. CDR1 and CDR2 from the germline V gene are MNHNS and SASEGT. The CDR3 loop spans 14 amino acids. With 10 bases removed from V and 4 bases from J, the gap between germline ends came to 17 bases. CDR3 DNA: TGTGCCACCCGAGGGCTCACGCAAAATCAGCCCCAGCATTTT. Encoded protein: CATRGLTQNQPQHF.

This chain uses TRBV6-1 with TRBJ2-6, with D perhaps being TRBD1 or TRBD2 (6 bases each). The CDR3 runs 16 residues. The germline gives CDR1 MNHNS, CDR2 SASEGT. Trimming pared 9 bases from V and 1 base from J, leaving 16 bases between. The CDR3 is CARSEGDESGANVLTF. CDR3 coding DNA: TGTGCCAGGTCGGAGGGGGATGAGTCTGGGGCCAACGTCCTGACTTTC.

The sample holds many counts of this clonotype. The chain has TRBV4-1 and TRBJ1-1, with unresolved D. The CDR3 is 14 residues long. V shed 0 bases and J shed 4 bases, with 9 bases lying between them. The V gene's germline CDR1 is MGHRA and CDR2 YSYEKL. The CDR3 region is CASSQDRRSTEAFF. DNA of the CDR3: TGCGCCAGCAGCCAAGATCGTCGTTCCACTGAAGCTTTCTTT.

To note about this clonotype: An end of the junction does not agree with germline; a read error may underlie this. The V gene is TRBV7-3, the J gene TRBJ2-2, with TRBD1 matching 8 bases. CDR1 SGHTA and CDR2 FQGTGA come from the germline V gene. This CDR3 is built from 18 residues. The CDR3 here is CASSQVGRDRLLTGELFF. CDR3 DNA: TGCGCCAGCAGCCAAGTAGGCCGGGACAGGCTTTTGACCGGGGAGCTGTTTTTT.

The V call is TRBV6-1, the J call TRBJ2-1, with 7 bases that match TRBD2. The CDR3 covers 15 residues. Germline CDR1 is MNHNS and CDR2 is SASEGT. Trimming cost V 7 bases and J 3 bases; bases outside gene matches: 9. The CDR3 coding sequence is TGTGCCAGCATCGGAGGACTAGTTCTCTACAATGAGCAGTTCTTC. Its translation: CASIGGLVLYNEQFF.

This clonotype was detected ten times or more. J is TRBJ2-7 and V is TRBV6-1, with 7 bases identical to TRBD2. The J segment lost 3 bases and the V segment lost 6 bases, leaving 8 bases of the junction unmatched. The germline gives CDR1 MNHNS, CDR2 SASEGT. The CDR3 sequence is 14 residues long. DNA of the CDR3: TGTGCCAGCAGCCCCGGCGGGGGAAGCTACGAGCAGTACTTC. Translation gives CASSPGGGSYEQYF.

This clonotype was picked up a small number of times. The gene calls are TRBV20-1 and TRBJ2-7; TRBD2 matches at 7 bases. V shed 7 bases and J 4 bases; nucleotides not matched to a gene: 16. Germline V gene data show CDR1 as DFQATT and CDR2 as SNEGSKA (reference sequence). The CDR3 sequence is 15 residues long. DNA of the CDR3: TGCAGTGTACCAGCGGGAATGATCTGGGGTTACGAGCAGTACTTC. This encodes CSVPAGMIWGYEQYF.

The genes are TRBV7-9 and TRBJ1-2; 7 bases agree with TRBD1. The V gene's germline CDR1 is SEHNR and CDR2 FQNEAQ (reference sequence). V lost 3 bases, J lost 2 bases, and 3 bases stayed unmatched. The CDR3 loop spans 14 amino acids. The CDR3 coding sequence is TGTGCCAGCAGCTTCGTGGGACAGAACTATGGCTACACCTTC. This gives the protein CASSFVGQNYGYTF.

The rearrangement joins TRBV6-1 to TRBJ2-7, with 8 bases identical to TRBD2. The CDR3 runs to 15 residues. J gave up 2 bases and V 3 bases, and 6 bases lay outside the gene matches. Germline loops: CDR1 MNHNS, CDR2 SASEGT. The DNA of the CDR3 is TGTGCCAGCAGTGACGCAGCGGGGGCTACCTACGAGCAGTACTTC. Translation: CASSDAAGATYEQYF.

The chain uses TRBV27 and TRBJ1-6, with 7 positions matching TRBD1. This CDR3 has 14 amino acids. Germline trimming cut 6 bases from V and 5 bases from J; bases unmatched to any gene: 4. Per the germline V gene, CDR1 is MNHEY and CDR2 is SMNVEV (reference sequence). The DNA of the CDR3 is TGTGCCAGCAGCCGGGGGACAGATAATTCACCCCTCCACTTT. It translates to CASSRGTDNSPLHF.

This clonotype was seen at least ten times. The rearrangement joins TRBV7-3 to TRBJ2-1, with 8 bases that match TRBD2. V dropped 4 bases and J dropped 5; count of bases not matched to a gene: 7. CDR3 length equals 15 residues. The germline gives CDR1 SGHTA, CDR2 FQGTGA. Here the CDR3 DNA reads TGTGCCAGCAGCTCCGGGACTAGGGCCCACAATGAGCAGTTCTTC. Translated: CASSSGTRAHNEQFF.

Notes on this clonotype: A much larger clone sits a single nucleotide away, making a read error possible. V is TRBV2 and J is TRBJ1-3, with D hard to call. CDR3 length: 14 residues. Trimming stripped 6 bases from V and 0 bases from J, with 9 bases between. CDR1 and CDR2 (germline): SNHLY, FYNNEI. The CDR3 spells CASREAHSGNTIYF. The CDR3 nucleotides are TGTGCCAGCAGGGAGGCTCACTCTGGAAACACCATATATTTT.

This clonotype was found a few times. J is TRBJ2-3 and V is TRBV6-2 or TRBV6-3; no clear D. V lost 5 bases and J lost 6, with 9 bases in between. CDR3 length equals 12 residues. The germline gives CDR1 MNHEY, CDR2 SVGEGT. In nucleotides, the CDR3 is TGTGCCAGCAGTCGAGAGTGGGATACGCAGTATTTT. Protein sequence: CASSREWDTQYF.

This clonotype was picked up a small number of times. The chain is built from TRBV29-1 and TRBJ2-7; the D is unclear. This CDR3 comprises 12 residues. V dropped 5 bases and J dropped 1 base, with 9 bases sitting between them. Germline CDR1 and CDR2: SQVTM and ANQGSEA. CDR3 sequence reads: CSVRSASYEQYF. The CDR3, as DNA: TGCAGCGTTAGGTCTGCTTCCTACGAGCAGTACTTC.

The chain has TRBV5-1 and TRBJ2-1; the match to TRBD1 covers 7 bases. The junction had 9 bases not matched to a gene; V was cut back by 4 bases and J by 8 bases. This CDR3 comprises 14 residues. CDR1 and CDR2 from the germline V gene are SGHRS and YFSETQ. CDR3 nucleotides: TGCGCCAGCAGCCTACTGACAGGGAGAGATGAGCAGTTCTTC. Translation: CASSLLTGRDEQFF. The whole variable domain, filled in from reference TRBV5-1 and TRBJ2-1, reads KAGVTQTPRYLIKTRGQQVTLSCSPISGHRSVSWYQQTPGQGLQFLFEYFSETQRNKGNFPGRFSGRQFSNSRSEMNVSTLELGDSALYLCASSLLTGRDEQFFGPGTRLTVL.